This T cell receptor beta chain was retrieved from a study of blood T cell repertoires in COVID-19. Whole-study context: Nucleic acid was either cDNA or gDNA, and it came from T cells, B-cell-depleted T cells, or PBMCs.

The sample holds a few counts of this clone. CDR1 SQVTM and CDR2 ANQGSEA come from the germline V gene. This CDR3 has 15 residues. V was clipped by 2 bases and J by 7 bases, with 20 bases between them. Either two negative PCRs, clearance, or symptom resolution qualified Cohort 3 donors as recovered. In the authors' methods: Reference gene primers were amplified, and this amplification served to estimate nucleated cell counts. Sequenced by immunoSEQ multiplex PCR; TCRdb stores in-frame clones only, minus some. That table supplies the V and J calls and clone size; D and trimming were determined from the DNA. Here the sample spans approximately 300,000 clones, approximately 84% being singletons.

The origin of this receptor is a man aged 25-45 years who had recovered from COVID-19. V gene TRBV29-1 combines with J gene TRBJ1-1; possible D gene TRBD1, 5 bases. The sample taken for sequencing was PBMCs or T cells enriched from blood (not recorded which). The chain's CDR3 is CSVESGLRVEGEAFF. In nucleotides, the CDR3 is TGCAGCGTTGAATCTGGGCTCAGGGTTGAAGGTGAAGCTTTCTTT.